This T cell receptor (beta chain) was captured by sequencing in a study of blood T cell repertoires in COVID-19. At the level of the study: Donors in the United States, Italy and Spain gave samples during acute or convalescent COVID-19. PBMCs, B-cell-depleted T cells, or T cells were the source of the cDNA or gDNA that made up the material.

Looked up from germline, CDR1 is LGHDT and CDR2 is YNNKEL (reference sequence). The CDR3 length is 12 residues. V was trimmed by 1 base and J by 10 bases, leaving 10 bases between them. The assay was immunoSEQ multiplex PCR, and TCRdb's table has in-frame clones only and misses some. The sample has about 210,000 clones, around 83% seen once; the top ten hold roughly 10%. The J gene is TRBJ1-1, the V gene TRBV3-1 (or the pseudogene TRBV3-2); no clear D gene. The clonotype originates from a man in his forties or fifties with active or convalescent COVID-19. Sequencing input: peripheral blood. CDR3 region: CASSQVGRVAFF. Written as DNA, the CDR3 is TGTGCCAGCAGCCAAGTAGGGAGGGTAGCTTTCTTT.